These 7 T cell receptor beta chains originate from one sample sequenced in a study of CD8 T cells in Susac syndrome. Random hexamers were used to reverse transcribe an amount of about 0.5 to 1 ug RNA. TCRdb itself ran the immunoSEQ multiplex PCR reads through MiXCR, one entry per CDR3 protein. The sample has roughly 160,000 distinct CDR3 sequences, about 93% seen once. The sample was CD4+ T cells from PBMCs. These receptors were obtained from a human donor in good health.

The V call is TRBV14, the J call TRBJ1-2; 7 nucleotides line up with TRBD1. The CDR3 totals 19 residues. Trimming took 0 bases from V and 8 from J; bases not matched to a gene: 21. Per the germline V gene, CDR1 is SGHDN and CDR2 is FVKESK. The CDR3 loop is CASSQDQGQEGYRSGGYTF. CDR3 bases: TGTGCCAGCAGCCAAGATCAAGGACAGGAGGGATATCGTTCGGGAGGCTACACCTTC.

The chain joins TRBV30 to TRBJ1-5, with TRBD1 matching over 8 bases. The length of the CDR3 is 14 residues. Trimming at V came to 5 bases and at J to 6 bases, leaving 9 bases not matched to a gene. Per the germline V gene, CDR1 is GTSNPN and CDR2 is SVGIG (reference sequence). CDR3 residues: CAWSGQGGSQPQHF. The CDR3 DNA reads TGTGCCTGGTCCGGACAGGGTGGGAGTCAGCCCCAGCATTTT.

The chain links TRBV7-9 to TRBJ2-7, with 9 nucleotides matching TRBD2. The ends lost 3 bases at V and 2 bases at J; junction bases unmatched: 5. This CDR3 region has 15 residues. Germline values: CDR1 SEHNR, CDR2 FQNEAQ (reference sequence). The CDR3 reads CASSLPSGDPYEQYF. CDR3 DNA: TGTGCCAGCAGCTTGCCTAGCGGGGATCCCTACGAGCAGTACTTC.

CDR3 region: CASMQTRYQETQYF. CDR3 DNA sequence: TGTGCCAGCATGCAGACCAGGTACCAAGAGACCCAGTACTTC. The chain uses TRBV2 and TRBJ2-5; D gene ambiguous. The length of the CDR3 is 14 residues. With 7 bases removed from V and 0 bases from J, the gap between germline ends came to 12 bases. Germline values: CDR1 SNHLY, CDR2 FYNNEI.

V gene TRBV20-1 combines with J gene TRBJ2-7; 15 bases fit TRBD2. The CDR3 is 14 residues long. Germline loops: CDR1 DFQATT, CDR2 SNEGSKA (reference sequence). J gave up 7 bases and V 1 base, and 2 bases lay outside the gene matches. The CDR3 bases are TGCAGTGCTAGAGTTGGGACTAGCGGGGGGGAGCAGTACTTC. It encodes CSARVGTSGGEQYF.

The V gene is TRBV7-8, the J gene TRBJ2-5; D remains unclear. CDR3 size: 17 residues. Germline V gives CDR1 SGHVS, CDR2 FQNEAQ. Trimming left V 2 bases short and J 2 bases short, with 18 bases between. In nucleotides, the CDR3 is TGTGCCAGCAGCTTACCAAGACGGTATACCGTTCAAGAGACCCAGTACTTC. It codes for CASSLPRRYTVQETQYF.

This chain joins TRBV7-2 and TRBJ2-5, with 10 bases identical to TRBD1. Germline values: CDR1 SGHTA, CDR2 FQGNSA. The CDR3 contains 15 residues. The junction had 8 bases not matched to a gene; V was cut back by 5 bases and J by 5 bases. The CDR3 reads CASSRRTGGLETQYF. As DNA, the CDR3 is TGTGCCAGCAGCAGACGGACAGGGGGACTCGAGACCCAGTACTTC.